This paragraph reports one T cell receptor (beta chain). Profiled with immunoSEQ multiplex PCR; TCRdb holds only in-frame clones, not every one. The sample records around 95,000 clones, approximately 93% being singletons. The data originate from a study of OX40 agonist ivuxolimab in advanced cancers. The CDR3 sequence is 19 residues long. Germline V lookup: CDR1 SEHNR, CDR2 FQNEAQ (reference sequence). The V gene end was trimmed by 4 bases and the J gene end by 1 base; junction bases not matched to a gene: 15. The receptor's source is an adult with an advanced solid tumor such as melanoma, head and neck, liver or kidney cancer. This chain uses TRBV7-9 with TRBJ1-3, with 8 bases lining up with TRBD1. The starting material was CD4+ or CD8+ T cells sorted from blood, obtained in a trial of the OX40 agonist ivuxolimab. CDR3 sequence reads: CASSSILSWGTGSGNTIYF. The CDR3 nucleotides read TGTGCCAGCAGCTCGATACTTAGTTGGGGGACAGGATCTGGAAACACCATATATTTT.